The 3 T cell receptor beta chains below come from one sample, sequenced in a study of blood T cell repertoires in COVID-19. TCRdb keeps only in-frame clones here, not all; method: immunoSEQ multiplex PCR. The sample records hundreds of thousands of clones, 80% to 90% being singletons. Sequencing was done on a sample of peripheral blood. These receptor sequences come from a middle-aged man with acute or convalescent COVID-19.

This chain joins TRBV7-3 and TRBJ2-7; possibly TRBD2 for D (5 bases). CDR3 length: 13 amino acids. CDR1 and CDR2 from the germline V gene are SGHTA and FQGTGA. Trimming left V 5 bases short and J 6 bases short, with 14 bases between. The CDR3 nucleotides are TGTGCCAGCAGCCTTAGGGAGAACGGCGAGCAGTACTTC. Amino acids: CASSLRENGEQYF.

CDR3 sequence: CASSVGHSGTEAFF. The CDR3 DNA follows: TGTGCCAGCAGCGTAGGGCACAGCGGCACTGAAGCTTTCTTT. The chain is built from TRBV9 and TRBJ1-1, with unresolved D. The V gene's germline CDR1 is SGDLS and CDR2 YYNGEE. This CDR3 spans 14 amino acids. The V gene lost 0 bases and the J gene lost 4 bases, with 10 bases spanning the gap.

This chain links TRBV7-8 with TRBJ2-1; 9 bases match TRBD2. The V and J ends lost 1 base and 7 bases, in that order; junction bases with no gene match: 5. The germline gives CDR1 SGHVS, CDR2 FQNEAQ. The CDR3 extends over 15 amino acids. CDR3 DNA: TGTGCCAGCAGCTTAGAGCTCGCGGGGGGGAATGAGCAGTTCTTC. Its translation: CASSLELAGGNEQFF.